The 27 T cell receptor beta chains in this list originate from one sample, sequenced in a study of blood T cells in healthy people across ages. Primed by a sample-barcoded 5' primer and a J-beta primer mix, a second PCR proceeded for 7 to 11 cycles. TCRdb called the 5' RACE reads again in MiXCR, with one record for every CDR3 protein. The data hold 850,000 to 1,300,000 distinct CDR3 sequences, with roughly 45% observed a single time. The sequencing input was blood. The receptors come from a woman aged 55-70 years in good health.

This sequence joins TRBV30 and TRBJ2-3, with TRBD2 matching 8 bases. The CDR3 length is 16 residues. Germline V gene data show CDR1 as GTSNPN and CDR2 as SVGIG (reference sequence). The V gene end was trimmed by 0 bases and the J gene end by 4 bases; junction bases not matched to a gene: 9. The CDR3 here is CAWSVRKRESADTQYF. The DNA for the CDR3 is TGTGCCTGGAGTGTACGGAAGCGGGAGAGCGCAGATACGCAGTATTTT.

The chain joins TRBV20-1 to TRBJ1-6; tentatively, D is TRBD1 (5 bases). With 6 bases removed from V and 6 bases from J, the gap between germline ends came to 27 bases. The CDR3 has 18 amino acids. Germline loops: CDR1 DFQATT, CDR2 SNEGSKA (reference sequence). This CDR3 is CSAQPFDGAQPLNSPLHF. The CDR3 nucleotides read TGCAGTGCCCAACCGTTCGACGGGGCCCAACCACTTAATTCACCCCTCCACTTT.

This clonotype was counted at least ten times. The chain joins TRBV7-2 to TRBJ2-2; no clear D gene. CDR1 and CDR2 from the germline V gene are SGHTA and FQGNSA. The germline V and J ends were trimmed by 0 bases and 0 bases, with 8 bases remaining between them. This CDR3 contains 16 residues. The CDR3 coding sequence is TGTGCCAGCAGCTTAGCGTCGAGCCCGAACACCGGGGAGCTGTTTTTT. The encoded protein is CASSLASSPNTGELFF.

This clonotype appeared a single time. The gene calls are TRBV20-1 and TRBJ2-1, with 9 bases fitting TRBD2. Germline trimming cut 2 bases from V and 7 bases from J; bases unmatched to any gene: 9. This CDR3 is built from 15 residues. Germline lookup yields CDR1 DFQATT and CDR2 SNEGSKA (reference sequence). The CDR3 reads CSARRGAGGLNEQFF. CDR3 DNA: TGCAGTGCTAGAAGGGGGGCGGGAGGGCTTAATGAGCAGTTCTTC.

About this clonotype: A single base separates this from a much larger clone, so it may be a read error. The chain has TRBV20-1 and TRBJ2-5; TRBD2 agrees at 8 bases. The J call may not be correct, given that the DNA end is closer to TRBJ2-7. The CDR3 totals 13 residues. Germline CDR1 is DFQATT and CDR2 is SNEGSKA (reference sequence). CDR3 nucleotide sequence: TGCAGTGCTGGGGCTAGCGGGTCCGACGAGCAGTACTTC. Translated, it gives CSAGASGSDEQYF.

The CDR3 sequence is CSVTAVTNEKLFF. The CDR3 DNA follows: TGCAGCGTTACAGCCGTGACTAATGAAAAACTGTTTTTT. The V call is TRBV29-1, the J call TRBJ1-4; no reliable D call. This CDR3 has 13 amino acids. Germline loops: CDR1 SQVTM, CDR2 ANQGSEA. Between the trimmed V and J ends, which lost 5 bases and 2 bases, there was a span of 9 bases.

CDR3 region: CSAPGTAKGQETQYF. CDR3 coding DNA: TGCAGTGCCCCGGGGACAGCGAAGGGGCAAGAGACCCAGTACTTC. The J gene is TRBJ2-5, the V gene TRBV20-1; 7 bases line up with TRBD1. J lost 2 bases, V lost 6 bases, and 12 bases had no gene match. CDR1 and CDR2 from the germline V gene are DFQATT and SNEGSKA (reference sequence). The CDR3 runs to 15 residues.

In this sample, this clonotype turned up a few times. The rearrangement joins TRBV20-1 to TRBJ2-1, with TRBD2 matching 13 bases. Trimming removed 5 bases from V and 3 bases from J; junction bases left unmatched: 7. The germline V gene encodes CDR1 DFQATT and CDR2 SNEGSKA (reference sequence). The CDR3 consists of 16 residues. CDR3 protein: CSAHRTSGSGYNEQFF. The CDR3 DNA reads as TGCAGTGCTCACCGGACTAGCGGGAGTGGCTACAATGAGCAGTTCTTC.

A note on this clonotype: This sequence may be a read error, since a much larger clone differs from it by one base. The chain is built from TRBV20-1 and TRBJ2-4, with 7 positions matching TRBD1. The germline V gene encodes CDR1 DFQATT and CDR2 SNEGSKA (reference sequence). This CDR3 is 14 amino acids long. The CDR3 reads CRARGPLAKNIQYF. CDR3 nucleotides: TGCAGGGCTAGGGGGCCGCTAGCCAAAAACATTCAGTACTTC.

V usage is TRBV9 and J usage is TRBJ2-7, with a possible D match to TRBD2 (6 bases). The germline V gene encodes CDR1 SGDLS and CDR2 YYNGEE. The CDR3 sequence is 18 residues long. Trimming removed 4 bases from V and 7 bases from J, with 30 bases in between. CDR3 sequence (DNA): TGTGCCAGCAGCCCAAGAATCGGAGCGGGTCAAAATCCGGGGGAGCAGTACTTC. It codes for CASSPRIGAGQNPGEQYF.

CDR3 in DNA: TGCAGCGCCCAGACTAGACGAGACACCGGGGAGCTGTTTTTT. Protein product: CSAQTRRDTGELFF. This sequence joins TRBV29-1 and TRBJ2-2; a possible D gene is TRBD2 (6 bases). Per germline, CDR1 SQVTM and CDR2 ANQGSEA. Trimming left V 7 bases short and J 3 bases short, with 15 bases between. The CDR3 spans 14 residues.

The chain carries TRBV15 and TRBJ2-1; TRBD2 might be the D (6 bases). Trimming left V 0 bases short and J 0 bases short, with 15 bases between. Germline assignment: CDR1 LNHNV and CDR2 YYDKDF (reference sequence). The CDR3 spans 18 residues. CDR3 coding DNA: TGTGCCACCAGCAGAGATGGGGGGACGGTCTGCTCCTACAATGAGCAGTTCTTC. Translation gives CATSRDGGTVCSYNEQFF.

V gene TRBV5-1 combines with J gene TRBJ2-5; D ambiguous. Deletions cut 4 bases from V and 5 bases from J, with 15 bases between. The CDR3 is 14 amino acids. Germline-derived CDR1 and CDR2 are SGHRS and YFSETQ. The CDR3 protein is CASSVTVARETQYF. The CDR3 DNA sequence: TGCGCCAGCAGCGTAACAGTGGCCCGGGAGACCCAGTACTTC. The full variable domain, with the rest looked up from reference TRBV5-1 and TRBJ2-5, is KAGVTQTPRYLIKTRGQQVTLSCSPISGHRSVSWYQQTPGQGLQFLFEYFSETQRNKGNFPGRFSGRQFSNSRSEMNVSTLELGDSALYLCASSVTVARETQYFGPGTRLLVL.

This clonotype was observed a handful of times. J is TRBJ2-7 and V is TRBV3-1; unclear D gene. The V end lost 8 bases, the J end lost 2 bases, and 16 bases lay between the germline ends. Germline lookup yields CDR1 LGHDT and CDR2 YNNKEL (reference sequence). The CDR3 sequence is 14 residues long. The CDR3 sequence is CASGDRALPYEQYF. The DNA of the CDR3 is TGTGCCAGCGGGGATAGGGCGCTGCCCTACGAGCAGTACTTC.

This clonotype was observed a handful of times. This chain joins TRBV12-3 or TRBV12-4 and TRBJ2-7, with D perhaps TRBD1 (6 bases). The CDR3 runs to 13 residues. Trimming cost V 6 bases and J 4 bases, with 13 bases left between them. DNA of the CDR3: TGTGCCAGCAGCTCCACAGGGTTGTACGAGCAGTACTTC. Translated: CASSSTGLYEQYF.

This clonotype was recorded a few times. The J gene is TRBJ2-7, the V gene TRBV28, with D tentatively TRBD1 (6 bases). V was shortened by 5 bases and J by 5 bases, with 19 bases between the two germline ends. Germline values: CDR1 MDHEN, CDR2 SYDVKM. This CDR3 comprises 15 residues. Written as DNA, the CDR3 is TGTGCCAGCAGTGATTACAGGGAAAGTAGGGACGAGCAGTACTTC. This encodes CASSDYRESRDEQYF.

In its sample, this clonotype was seen a few times. This chain uses TRBV3-1 with TRBJ1-1, with a weak D call TRBD1 (5 bases). The CDR3 covers 12 residues. V shed 6 bases and J shed 5 bases, with 10 bases lying between them. Germline values: CDR1 LGHDT, CDR2 YNNKEL (reference sequence). The CDR3 region is CASRGVGTEAFF. The CDR3 DNA reads as TGTGCCAGCAGGGGGGTAGGGACTGAAGCTTTCTTT. The full variable domain, with the rest looked up from reference TRBV3-1 and TRBJ1-1, is DTAVSQTPKYLVTQMGNDKSIKCEQNLGHDTMYWYKQDSKKFLKIMFSYNNKELIINETVPNRFSPKSPDKAHLNLHINSLELGDSAVYFCASRGVGTEAFFGQGTRLTVV.

This clonotype was counted once. The rearrangement joins TRBV5-5 to TRBJ1-2; D not resolved. CDR3 length: 15 residues. The V end lost 7 bases, the J end lost 4 bases, and 20 bases lay between the germline ends. Germline V gene sequence: CDR1 SGHKS, CDR2 YYEKEE (reference sequence). The CDR3: CASGLRAAIPYGYTF. Here the CDR3 DNA reads TGTGCCAGCGGCCTCCGGGCAGCCATACCCTATGGCTACACCTTC.

In its sample, this clonotype was seen many times. The gene calls are TRBV6-5 and TRBJ2-7; D possibly corresponds to TRBD1 (6 bases). Trimming removed 5 bases at V and 2 bases at J, with 7 bases between. There are 12 residues in the CDR3. Germline CDR1 is MNHEY and CDR2 is SVGAGI. CDR3 DNA sequence: TGTGCCAGCAGTCAGGGGACCTACGAGCAGTACTTC. Amino acid sequence: CASSQGTYEQYF.

This clonotype was detected a few times. This chain links TRBV29-1 with TRBJ2-5; D might be TRBD1 (6 bases). Trimming cost V 7 bases and J 4 bases, with 13 bases left between them. Germline loops: CDR1 SQVTM, CDR2 ANQGSEA. The CDR3 has 12 amino acids. CDR3 sequence (DNA): TGCAGCGGCGGACAGCACCGAGAGACCCAGTACTTC. It encodes CSGGQHRETQYF. Variable domain in full (rest from reference TRBV29-1 and TRBJ2-5): SAVISQKPSRDICQRGTSLTIQCQVDSQVTMMFWYRQQPGQSLTLIATANQGSEATYESGFVIDKFPISRPNLTFSTLTVSNMSPEDSSIYLCSGGQHRETQYFGPGTRLLVL.

The chain combines TRBV6-6 with TRBJ1-1; D possibly corresponds to TRBD1 (5 bases). The CDR3 loop spans 12 amino acids. Trimming cost V 10 bases and J 2 bases, with 11 bases left between them. Germline V gene sequence: CDR1 MNHNY, CDR2 SVGAGI (reference sequence). The chain's CDR3 is CAIGGTNTEAFF. The CDR3 DNA follows: TGTGCCATCGGGGGGACCAACACTGAAGCTTTCTTT.

In this sample, this clonotype turned up once. V is TRBV3-1 and J is TRBJ2-7; D is possibly TRBD2 (5 bases). This CDR3 is built from 15 residues. The germline V gene encodes CDR1 LGHDT and CDR2 YNNKEL (reference sequence). Trimming left V 1 base short and J 1 base short, with 11 bases between. The CDR3 loop is CASSQGIASSYEQYF. The CDR3 DNA reads TGTGCCAGCAGCCAAGGGATAGCGAGTTCCTACGAGCAGTACTTC.

The CDR3 nucleotides read TGTGCCACCAGCAGAGGAACGGGGCATCAGCCCCAGCATTTT. Its protein is CATSRGTGHQPQHF. This rearrangement joins TRBV15 to TRBJ1-5; D is perhaps TRBD1 (5 bases). This CDR3 comprises 14 residues. V lost 1 base and J lost 5, with 9 bases in between. Per germline, CDR1 LNHNV and CDR2 YYDKDF (reference sequence).

This clonotype appeared a single time. The rearrangement links TRBV5-1 to TRBJ2-1, with 10 bases fitting TRBD2. This CDR3 spans 17 amino acids. The J segment lost 9 bases and the V segment lost 3 bases, leaving 15 bases of the junction unmatched. Germline V gene sequence: CDR1 SGHRS, CDR2 YFSETQ. The CDR3: CASSSEPGRAGGGEQFF. CDR3 sequence (DNA): TGCGCCAGCAGCTCCGAGCCGGGACGAGCGGGAGGGGGTGAGCAGTTCTTC. Full variable domain (missing parts from reference TRBV5-1 and TRBJ2-1): KAGVTQTPRYLIKTRGQQVTLSCSPISGHRSVSWYQQTPGQGLQFLFEYFSETQRNKGNFPGRFSGRQFSNSRSEMNVSTLELGDSALYLCASSSEPGRAGGGEQFFGPGTRLTVL.

This clonotype has more than one count but fewer than ten. J is TRBJ1-2 and V is TRBV4-1, with 8 nucleotides matching TRBD1. V dropped 4 bases and J dropped 2; count of bases not matched to a gene: 3. The CDR3 is 14 residues long. CDR1 is MGHRA, CDR2 YSYEKL, per germline. The chain's CDR3 is CASSRPGGNYGYTF. CDR3 DNA sequence: TGCGCCAGCAGCCGACCAGGGGGCAACTATGGCTACACCTTC.

A word on this clonotype: One end of the junction does not line up with germline, which may come from a read error. The chain joins TRBV28 to TRBJ2-3; D is uncertain. Germline V gene sequence: CDR1 MDHEN, CDR2 SYDVKM. This CDR3 spans 13 amino acids. CDR3 sequence reads: CANSFMDTDTQYF. CDR3 DNA: TGTGCCAACAGTTTTATGGATACAGATACGCAGTATTTT.

J is TRBJ2-4 and V is TRBV23-1; 7 nucleotides line up with TRBD2. TRBV23-1 is identified as an open reading frame with a role that is uncertain. After removal of 0 bases from V and 13 bases from J, the junction contained 18 bases not matched to a gene. This CDR3 has 17 amino acids. The DNA for the CDR3 is TGCGCCAGCAGTCAATCTCGGCCTAGCGGTTTGTATACAGAGCAGTACTTC. Amino acid sequence: CASSQSRPSGLYTEQYF.